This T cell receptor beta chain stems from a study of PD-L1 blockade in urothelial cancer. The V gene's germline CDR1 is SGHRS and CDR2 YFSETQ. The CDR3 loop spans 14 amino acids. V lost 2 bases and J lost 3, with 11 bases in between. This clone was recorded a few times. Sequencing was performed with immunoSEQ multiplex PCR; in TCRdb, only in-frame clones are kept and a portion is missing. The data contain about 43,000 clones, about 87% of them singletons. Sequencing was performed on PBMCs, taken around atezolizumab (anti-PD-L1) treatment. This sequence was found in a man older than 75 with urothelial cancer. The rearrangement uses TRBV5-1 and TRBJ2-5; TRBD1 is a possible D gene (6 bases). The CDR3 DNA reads TGCGCCAGCAGCTTCTCAGGGGCGGAAGAGACCCAGTACTTC. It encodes CASSFSGAEETQYF.